This T cell receptor (beta chain) was recorded in a study of T cells after yellow fever vaccination (dated by TCRdb to 2018 to 2020). About the investigation overall: The SMART-Seq v4 Ultra Low Input RNA kit was used to prepare libraries from fractions with low cell numbers. To track T-cell clones before and after primary and booster YFV17D yellow fever vaccination, bulk TCR alpha and beta repertoires were sequenced longitudinally. Two healthy male donors, one aged 18 to 30 and one aged 30 to 40 years, made up the cohort. Blood was drawn at multiple timepoints before and after primary and secondary immunization, with bulk PBMC replicates and cell subsets isolated.

The treatment or condition label of this sample denotes: live attenuated yellow fever vaccine strain. At each blood-draw timepoint, two biological replicates of bulk PBMCs were collected. PBMCs were isolated from peripheral blood using a standard Ficoll-Paque protocol. TriZol was used to extract RNA from bulk PBMCs, from CD4 and CD8 fractions, and from dextramer-positive and dextramer-negative fractions. For CDR1 and CDR2, the germline V gene lists LGHNA and YNFKEQ. From V the trimming removes 1 base and from J it removes 2 bases, while the gene matches leave 3 bases of the junction unaccounted for. Its CDR3 holds 15 amino acids, cysteine through phenylalanine. Only the CDR3 portion is preserved as DNA: 45 bases, with reading frame beginning at the first base. Beyond this particular receptor, the publication reports: A small share of clonotypes was detected in both CD4 and CD8 compartments, with the overlap likely arising from convergent recombination. The study included only two donors, which limits how far the findings can be generalized. The secondary T-cell response was found to be weaker but faster than the primary response, with a peak reached on day 5 rather than on day 15. After the booster, most of the clones that had expanded following primary vaccination were detected again (roughly 97% of CD4 and 80% to 90% of CD8), which suggests that memory was broadly maintained. Computational filtering was needed because FACS-sorted repertoires could contain abundant contaminating clonotypes from the bulk population.

Synthesis of TCR cDNA relied on 5'RACE template switching, a step that introduced a universal primer site along with unique molecular identifiers. cDNA synthesis was primed from both the TCR alpha and TCR beta constant segments. Library amplification used two PCR steps, and the second PCR step added sample barcodes and sequencing adapters. Libraries were sequenced on Illumina HiSeq 2500 (2x100 bp) or NovaSeq (2x150 bp). The original pipeline was this. MIGEC was used to demultiplex reads and collapse the reads into UMI consensus sequences, and MiXCR was used for V(D)J alignment. Clonotypes responding to the vaccine were identified with edgeR on replicate PBMC samples, with the criteria of FDR below 0.01 and a log2 fold change above 5 up to day 15. Bulk clonotypes were assigned CD4 or CD8 identity according to which sequenced CD4 or CD8 repertoire held them at higher abundance. The public reads were run again by TCRdb, first through fastp at Q25 and then through MiXCR, and only productive beta chains were kept. Under each unique CDR3 protein, matching rows form one entry showing the most common genes and DNA. TCRdb, rather than the study authors, made the V and J calls. In this sample the table shows around 500,000 distinct CDR3 sequences, 20% to 25% of which occur a single time. The top ten clones comprise about a sixth of the sample.

This clonotype was detected a few times. Its antigen is still unknown. It has no much larger one-base neighbor in the sample; base qualities were not kept. The specimen comprised PBMCs, sampled 21 days after the first yellow fever vaccination. This chain joins TRBV4-2 to TRBJ2-5, and TRBD1 aligns with 8 junction nucleotides. The sequence came from a man younger than 35 who received the YFV17D yellow fever vaccine. The DNA reads as follows: TGTGCCAGCAGCCAAGGCGACAGGGGACAAGAGACCCAGTACTTC. It codes for CASSQGDRGQETQYF.